The clone carrying this T cell receptor (beta chain) came up many times. Its antigen is unknown. RNA transcripts provided the template for amplifying TCR beta CDR3 regions. HTBI primers primed a first-round RT-PCR, and a second-round multiplex PCR followed. TCRdb independently ran MiXCR on the multiplex PCR reads; one entry per CDR3 protein. Here the sample spans about 550,000 distinct CDR3 sequences, 35% to 40% being singletons. This specimen comes from a study of Graves' ophthalmopathy and Graves' hyperthyroidism. Participants with hyperthyroidism, aged 18 to 65, were newly diagnosed with under 2 months' duration. Lactation, pregnancy, uncontrolled infections and other autoimmune diseases were all grounds for excluding patients. Study results and caveats: This model predicted ophthalmopathy progression (sensitivity 60% to 71%, specificity about 72%). Most thyroid-expanded clonotypes exceeding 0.001 frequency were also found in blood.

This CDR3 is 16 amino acids long. The V gene lost 0 bases and the J gene lost 0 bases, with 12 bases spanning the gap. This rearrangement joins TRBV12-3 or TRBV12-4 to TRBJ2-7; maybe TRBD1 (5 bases). This receptor was obtained from an adult man with Graves' hyperthyroidism. Sequencing was done on a sample of peripheral blood or thyroid tissue (not recorded which). The CDR3 reads CASSLAGQVFSYEQYF. Written as DNA, the CDR3 is TGTGCCAGCAGTTTAGCGGGGCAGGTATTCTCCTACGAGCAGTACTTC.